The sequence of this T cell receptor (beta chain) was determined in a study of blood T cell repertoires in COVID-19. Study at large: Acute and convalescent COVID-19 specimens originated in the United States, Italy and Spain.

In the authors' workflow: Amplified reference gene primers provided the basis for estimating nucleated cell counts. The assay was immunoSEQ multiplex PCR, and TCRdb's table has in-frame clones only and misses some. The DNA was the basis for D and trimming; V, J and clone size are from that table. The profile shows some 150,000 clones, about 90% of them singletons. The source is a man aged 50-59 years with acute or convalescent COVID-19. The sequencing input was peripheral blood.

The CDR3 loop reads CASSSHYATNYGYTF. In nucleotides, the CDR3 is TGTGCCAGCAGTTCCCACTACGCGACTAACTATGGCTACACCTTC. The V call is TRBV7-2, the J call TRBJ1-2; D not certain. This CDR3 has 15 amino acids. V was trimmed by 6 bases and J by 0 bases, leaving 14 bases between them. Germline CDR1 is SGHTA and CDR2 is FQGNSA. The full variable domain, its missing parts supplied by reference TRBV7-2 and TRBJ1-2, is GAGVSQSPSNKVTEKGKDVELRCDPISGHTALYWYRQSLGQGLEFLIYFQGNSAPDKSGLPSDRFSAERTGGSVSTLTIQRTQQEDSAVYLCASSSHYATNYGYTFGSGTRLTVV.